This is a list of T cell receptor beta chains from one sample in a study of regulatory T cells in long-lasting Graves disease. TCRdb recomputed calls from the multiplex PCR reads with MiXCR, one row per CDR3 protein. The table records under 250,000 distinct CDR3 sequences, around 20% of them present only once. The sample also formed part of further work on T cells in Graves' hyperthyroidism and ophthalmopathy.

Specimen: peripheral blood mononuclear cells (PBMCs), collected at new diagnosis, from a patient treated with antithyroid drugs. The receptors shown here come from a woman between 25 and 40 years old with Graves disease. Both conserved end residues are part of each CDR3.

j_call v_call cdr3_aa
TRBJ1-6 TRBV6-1 CASSGTGTANSPLHF
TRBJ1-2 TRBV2 CASSPLKQGGYGYTF
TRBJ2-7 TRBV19 CASSAPSGTGRHEQYF
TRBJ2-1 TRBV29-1 CSVGAGGSYNEQFF
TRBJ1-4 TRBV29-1 CSVTEGGTNEKLFF
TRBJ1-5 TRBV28 CASSLSPGLGSIDQPQHF
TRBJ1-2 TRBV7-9 CASTRQGGGYTF
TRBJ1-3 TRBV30 CAWMVASNSGNTIYF
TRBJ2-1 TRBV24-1 CATSDSGGASSYNEQFF
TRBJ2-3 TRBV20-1 CSARRSTDTQYF
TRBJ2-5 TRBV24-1 CATSERAGTGETQYF
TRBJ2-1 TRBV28 CASRGQGANEQFF
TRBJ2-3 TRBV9 CASSSEREARDTQYF
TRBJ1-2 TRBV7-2 CASSSRVGYGYTF
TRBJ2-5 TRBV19 CASSGLAGSETQYF
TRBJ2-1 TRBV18 CASSPRTTGVRAYNEQFF
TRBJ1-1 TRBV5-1 CASSYTGSHTEAFF
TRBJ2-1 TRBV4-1 CASSQEGTAYNEQFF
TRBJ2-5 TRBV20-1 CSARTSGGFQETQYF
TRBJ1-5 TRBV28 CASSGRVGNQPQHF
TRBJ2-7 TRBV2 CASSEAWGQGLSYEQYF
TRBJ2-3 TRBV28 CASSLSRTSGGVTDTQYF
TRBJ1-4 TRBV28 CASSLTRGPVNEKLFF